The 27 T cell receptor beta chains listed next were all sequenced from one sample in a study of blood T cell repertoires in COVID-19. Produced via immunoSEQ multiplex PCR; TCRdb's table is partial and in-frame only. The table lists 250,000 to 350,000 clones, 88% of them singletons, with roughly 10% in the top ten. The sequencing sample was made of peripheral blood. All receptors come from a woman aged 25 to 39 with COVID-19, enrolled during active disease.

V and J are TRBV24-1 and TRBJ1-5; TRBD1 might be the D (5 bases). The CDR3 is 13 residues long. The germline V gene has CDR1 KGHDR and CDR2 SFDVKD. The V end lost 0 bases, the J end lost 6 bases, and 5 bases lay between the germline ends. The DNA of the CDR3 is TGTGCCACCAGTGATTTGCAGGGTCAGCCCCAGCATTTT. It is translated as CATSDLQGQPQHF.

This clone has a single count. This chain uses TRBV19 with TRBJ1-2; D gene ambiguous. Per the germline V gene, CDR1 is LNHDA and CDR2 is SQIVND (reference sequence). CDR3 size: 13 residues. Trimming stripped 7 bases from V and 8 bases from J, with 17 bases between. CDR3 loop: CASTATYSGGYTF. DNA for the CDR3: TGTGCCAGTACTGCAACTTATTCGGGAGGCTACACCTTC.

J is TRBJ2-7 and V is TRBV28, with TRBD2 identical over 8 bases. Trimming took 3 bases from V and 6 from J; bases not matched to a gene: 7. Germline CDR1 MDHEN, CDR2 SYDVKM. The CDR3 spans 14 residues. The chain's CDR3 is CASSFWGAGGEQYF. The CDR3 DNA reads as TGTGCCAGCAGTTTCTGGGGGGCGGGGGGCGAGCAGTACTTC.

V gene TRBV29-1 combines with J gene TRBJ2-5, with 7 positions matching TRBD2. Trimming removed 1 base from V and 5 bases from J; junction bases left unmatched: 7. Per the germline V gene, CDR1 is SQVTM and CDR2 is ANQGSEA. The length of the CDR3 is 14 residues. The CDR3: CSVEGASGWETQYF. The CDR3 bases are TGCAGCGTTGAAGGGGCTAGCGGTTGGGAGACCCAGTACTTC.

The chain couples TRBV7-2 to TRBJ1-2; D uncertain. This CDR3 contains 14 residues. Trimming took off 8 bases at V and 4 bases at J, with 17 bases between the two ends. Per germline, CDR1 SGHTA and CDR2 FQGNSA. This chain's CDR3 is CASAPEGPSYGYTF. The DNA of the CDR3 is TGTGCCAGCGCACCCGAGGGCCCTAGCTATGGCTACACCTTC.

This rearrangement joins TRBV9 to TRBJ2-3; 8 bases are shared with TRBD2. This CDR3 region has 14 residues. Germline loops: CDR1 SGDLS, CDR2 YYNGEE. J lost 4 bases, V lost 3 bases, and 4 bases had no gene match. The CDR3 DNA follows: TGTGCCAGCAGCGCGGGAGGGCCTCCAGATACGCAGTATTTT. It translates to CASSAGGPPDTQYF.

The V and J genes are TRBV5-1 and TRBJ2-3; D unclear. V lost 0 bases, J lost 0 bases, and 8 bases lay in between. Per germline, CDR1 SGHRS and CDR2 YFSETQ. CDR3 length: 15 residues. The CDR3 DNA follows: TGCGCCAGCAGCTTGGTCTTCCCTAGCACAGATACGCAGTATTTT. The encoded protein is CASSLVFPSTDTQYF.

The CDR3 loop is CASSPRTGVYGYTF. The DNA for the CDR3 is TGTGCCAGCAGTCCACGGACAGGGGTTTATGGCTACACCTTC. This chain uses TRBV27 with TRBJ1-2; TRBD1 matches at 9 bases. This CDR3 is 14 amino acids long. Losses at the gene ends were 5 bases for V and 5 bases for J; bases not matched to a gene: 6. Germline-derived CDR1 and CDR2 are MNHEY and SMNVEV (reference sequence).

The gene calls are TRBV2 and TRBJ2-7; D unresolved. The CDR3 covers 14 residues. The V end was cut by 4 bases, the J end by 0 bases, with 10 bases between. Germline-derived CDR1 and CDR2 are SNHLY and FYNNEI. Written as DNA, the CDR3 is TGTGCCAGCAGTGCTACCTCAAGCTCCTACGAGCAGTACTTC. It yields the protein CASSATSSSYEQYF.

This rearrangement joins TRBV7-3 to TRBJ1-1; the D is unclear. CDR3 length: 14 amino acids. V lost 1 base and J 1 base, leaving 7 bases between the germline ends. Germline V gene sequence: CDR1 SGHTA, CDR2 FQGTGA. The CDR3 reads CASSLMHRNTEAFF. For the CDR3, the DNA is TGTGCCAGCAGCTTAATGCATAGGAACACTGAAGCTTTCTTT.

Turning to this clone: The same CDR3 can be traced to other DNA sequences in this sample. The chain combines TRBV2 with TRBJ1-5, with 7 bases matching TRBD1. Trimming cost V 8 bases and J 4 bases; bases outside gene matches: 8. This CDR3 has 14 residues. CDR1 SNHLY and CDR2 FYNNEI come from the germline V gene. The CDR3 sequence: CASSRTGGNQPQHF. CDR3 coding DNA: TGTGCCAGCTCGAGGACAGGCGGAAATCAGCCCCAGCATTTT. Full variable domain (outside the CDR3, taken from reference TRBV2 and TRBJ1-5): EPEVTQTPSHQVTQMGQEVILRCVPISNHLYFYWYRQILGQKVEFLVSFYNNEISEKSEIFDDQFSVERPDGSNFTLKIRSTKLEDSAMYFCASSRTGGNQPQHFGDGTRLSIL.

Only one count was recorded for this clone. In the same sample, other DNA sequences code for this CDR3. The V gene is TRBV4-1, the J gene TRBJ2-3; possible D gene TRBD1, 6 bases. The CDR3 consists of 15 residues. Between the trimmed V and J ends, which lost 4 bases and 1 base, there was a span of 12 bases. Germline V gene sequence: CDR1 MGHRA, CDR2 YSYEKL. The CDR3 DNA follows: TGCGCCAGCAGCCTTTTTGGGGGCGGCACAGATACGCAGTATTTT. It specifies CASSLFGGGTDTQYF.

For the CDR3, the DNA is TGCAGCGTTGTGAGCAGGGGTCGCAATCAGCCCCAGCATTTT. Translated: CSVVSRGRNQPQHF. The gene calls are TRBV29-1 and TRBJ1-5; maybe TRBD1 (6 bases). Germline V gene sequence: CDR1 SQVTM, CDR2 ANQGSEA. The CDR3 runs 14 residues. V was shortened by 4 bases and J by 2 bases, with 12 bases between the two germline ends.

J is TRBJ2-7 and V is TRBV30; the match to TRBD2 covers 16 bases. Germline CDR1 reads GTSNPN; CDR2 reads SVGIG (reference sequence). This CDR3 comprises 14 residues. The V segment lost 2 bases and the J segment 7 bases; nucleotides outside the gene matches: 2. CDR3 coding DNA: TGTGCCTGGAGTCAGGGACTAGCGGGAGGGGAGCAGTACTTC. Translating gives CAWSQGLAGGEQYF.

This clone showed up just a few times. The rearrangement joins TRBV7-2 to TRBJ2-1, with D hard to call. CDR3 length: 11 amino acids. The V and J ends lost 4 bases and 10 bases respectively, with 8 bases between them. CDR1 is SGHTA and CDR2 is FQGNSA in the germline V gene. The CDR3: CASSSGPEQFF. In DNA, the CDR3 is TGTGCCAGCAGCTCAGGTCCCGAGCAGTTCTTC.

In this sample, this clone turned up once. The CDR3 sequence: CASSTRLAGVTDTQYF. For the CDR3, the DNA is TGCGCCAGCAGCACCAGACTAGCGGGAGTCACAGATACGCAGTATTTT. V is TRBV5-1 and J is TRBJ2-3; 12 nucleotides agree with TRBD2. This CDR3 contains 16 residues. Germline CDR1 is SGHRS and CDR2 is YFSETQ. With 4 bases clipped from V and 2 bases from J, the junction kept 5 bases outside the gene matches.

The gene calls are TRBV5-6 and TRBJ1-2; D uncertain. Trimming pared 2 bases from V and 4 bases from J, leaving 15 bases between. The CDR3 totals 15 residues. Germline assignment: CDR1 SGHDT and CDR2 YYEEEE. This CDR3 reads CASSFRYLPGYGYTF. CDR3 in DNA: TGTGCCAGCAGCTTTCGTTATCTCCCGGGCTATGGCTACACCTTC.

The chain is built from TRBV27 and TRBJ2-6; 8 bases agree with TRBD1. V was pared by 4 bases and J by 0 bases, with 5 bases of the junction left unmatched. Germline V gives CDR1 MNHEY, CDR2 SMNVEV (reference sequence). CDR3 length equals 17 residues. CDR3 loop: CASSSRTGSSGANVLTF. In DNA form, the CDR3 reads TGTGCCAGCAGTTCTCGGACAGGGAGCTCTGGGGCCAACGTCCTGACTTTC.

This chain links TRBV6-1 with TRBJ1-4; D gene uncertain. CDR3 length equals 16 residues. V lost 2 bases, J lost 1 base, and 11 bases lay in between. CDR1 MNHNS and CDR2 SASEGT come from the germline V gene. DNA for the CDR3: TGTGCCAGCAGTGAATTTAGCCTGCTAACTAATGAAAAACTGTTTTTT. Translation gives CASSEFSLLTNEKLFF.

The chain recombines TRBV27 with TRBJ2-3; TRBD2 is a possible D gene (6 bases). V was shortened by 3 bases and J by 0 bases, with 10 bases between the two germline ends. Germline values: CDR1 MNHEY, CDR2 SMNVEV (reference sequence). There are 15 residues in the CDR3. CDR3 coding DNA: TGTGCCAGCAGTTTTGGGGGGTACAGCACAGATACGCAGTATTTT. Translated: CASSFGGYSTDTQYF.

The V call is TRBV10-3, the J call TRBJ2-7, with unresolved D. V lost 3 bases and J 0 bases, leaving 12 bases between the germline ends. From germline, CDR1 is ENHRY and CDR2 SYGVKD. The CDR3 is made up of 15 amino acids. The CDR3 is CAISDQDFSSYEQYF. The DNA of the CDR3 is TGTGCCATCAGTGATCAGGATTTTAGCTCCTACGAGCAGTACTTC.

This sequence joins TRBV6-1 and TRBJ2-2; possible D gene TRBD2, 5 bases. The V end lost 2 bases, the J end lost 4 bases, and 8 bases lay between the germline ends. The CDR3 extends over 14 amino acids. Germline assignment: CDR1 MNHNS and CDR2 SASEGT. Written as DNA, the CDR3 is TGTGCCAGCAGTGAAATTAGCGCCACCGGGGAGCTGTTTTTT. Protein sequence: CASSEISATGELFF.

The chain recombines TRBV30 with TRBJ1-1, with a weak D call TRBD1 (6 bases). Germline V gene lookup returns CDR1 GTSNPN and CDR2 SVGIG (reference sequence). V was clipped by 3 bases and J by 6 bases, with 11 bases between them. The CDR3 runs 12 residues. In DNA form, the CDR3 reads TGTGCCTGGAGAGCAGGGGTGGCTGAAGCTTTCTTT. Protein sequence: CAWRAGVAEAFF.

J is TRBJ2-5 and V is TRBV7-9; 9 bases match TRBD2. V lost 5 bases and J lost 1; bases outside the gene matches: 2. This CDR3 spans 14 amino acids. Per the germline V gene, CDR1 is SEHNR and CDR2 is FQNEAQ (reference sequence). The CDR3 reads CASSETSGQETQYF. CDR3 nucleotide sequence: TGTGCCAGCAGCGAGACTAGCGGCCAAGAGACCCAGTACTTC.

This chain joins TRBV7-2 and TRBJ2-7; a possible D gene is TRBD1 (6 bases). This CDR3 comprises 14 residues. V was pared by 4 bases and J by 7 bases, with 17 bases between. Germline CDR1 reads SGHTA; CDR2 reads FQGNSA. CDR3 protein: CASSSLGALGEQYF. The CDR3 DNA sequence: TGTGCCAGCAGCTCCCTGGGGGCCCTGGGGGAGCAGTACTTC.

The chain is built from TRBV4-1 and TRBJ1-2; TRBD1 matches 7 bases. Trimming removed 3 bases from V and 5 bases from J; junction bases left unmatched: 12. This CDR3 has 16 amino acids. Germline assignment: CDR1 MGHRA and CDR2 YSYEKL. Written as DNA, the CDR3 is TGCGCCAGCAGCCAGCCCCTGACAGGGTCAAGGTATGGCTACACCTTC. Amino acids: CASSQPLTGSRYGYTF.

The J gene is TRBJ2-1, the V gene TRBV9, with TRBD2 matching 11 bases. This CDR3 spans 16 amino acids. V gave up 3 bases and J gave up 4 bases; unmatched junction bases: 6. CDR1 and CDR2 from the germline V gene are SGDLS and YYNGEE. The CDR3 coding sequence is TGTGCCAGCAGCGAAGCCGGGACTAGCGGTTACAATGAGCAGTTCTTC. Its protein is CASSEAGTSGYNEQFF. The full variable domain, in which reference TRBV9 and TRBJ2-1 provide the parts outside the CDR3, is DSGVTQTPKHLITATGQRVTLRCSPRSGDLSVYWYQQSLDQGLQFLIQYYNGEERAKGNILERFSAQQFPDLHSELNLSSLELGDSALYFCASSEAGTSGYNEQFFGPGTRLTVL.